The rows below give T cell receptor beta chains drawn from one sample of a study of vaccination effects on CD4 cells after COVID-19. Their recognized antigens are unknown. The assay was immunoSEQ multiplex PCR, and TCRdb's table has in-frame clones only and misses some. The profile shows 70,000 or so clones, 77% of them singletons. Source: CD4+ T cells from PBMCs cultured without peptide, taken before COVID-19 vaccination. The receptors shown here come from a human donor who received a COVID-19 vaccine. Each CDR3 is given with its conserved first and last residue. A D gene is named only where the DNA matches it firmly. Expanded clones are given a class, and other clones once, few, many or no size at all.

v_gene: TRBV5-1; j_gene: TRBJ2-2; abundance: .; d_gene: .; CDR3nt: TGCGCCAGCAGCTTGGGACAGCTGAACACCGGGGAGCTGTTTTTT; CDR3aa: CASSLGQLNTGELFF
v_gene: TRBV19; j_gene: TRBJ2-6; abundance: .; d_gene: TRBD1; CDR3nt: TGTGCCAGTAGCCAGCTGTCAGGGGGCGCGTTCCCTGGGGCCAACGTCCTGACTTTC; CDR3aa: CASSQLSGGAFPGANVLTF
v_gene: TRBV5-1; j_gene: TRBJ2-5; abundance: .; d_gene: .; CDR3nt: TGCGCCAGCAGCCCGACCAGGGGATCCCAAGAGACCCAGTACTTC; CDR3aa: CASSPTRGSQETQYF
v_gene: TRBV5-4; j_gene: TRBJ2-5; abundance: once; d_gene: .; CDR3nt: TGTGCCAGCAGCTCCCCTTGGGAGACCCAGTACTTC; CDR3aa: CASSSPWETQYF
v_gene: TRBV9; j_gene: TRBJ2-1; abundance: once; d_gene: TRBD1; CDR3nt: TGTGCCAGCAGCGTAGGGGGACAGTCCGACAATGAGCAGTTCTTC; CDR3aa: CASSVGGQSDNEQFF
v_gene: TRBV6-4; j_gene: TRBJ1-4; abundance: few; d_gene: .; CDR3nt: TGTGCCAGCAGTACAGTACGGGATGAAAAACTGTTTTTT; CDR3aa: CASSTVRDEKLFF
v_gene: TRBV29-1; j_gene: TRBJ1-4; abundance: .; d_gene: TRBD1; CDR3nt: TGCAGCGTACAATACGGGACAGGGGATGAAAAACTGTTTTTT; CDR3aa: CSVQYGTGDEKLFF
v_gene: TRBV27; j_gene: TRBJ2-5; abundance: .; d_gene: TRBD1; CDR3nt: TGTGCCAGCAGTATCAACAGGGGGCTGGAGACCCAGTACTTC; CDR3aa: CASSINRGLETQYF
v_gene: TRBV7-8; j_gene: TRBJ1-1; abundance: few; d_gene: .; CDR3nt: TGTGCCAGCAGCTTTGTGGAATTAAGCACTGAAGCTTTCTTT; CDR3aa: CASSFVELSTEAFF
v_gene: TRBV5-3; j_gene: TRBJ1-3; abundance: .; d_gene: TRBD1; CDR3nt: TGTGCCAGAAGCCAACGAGGACAGGGGGCCAGAAACACCATATATTTT; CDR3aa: CARSQRGQGARNTIYF
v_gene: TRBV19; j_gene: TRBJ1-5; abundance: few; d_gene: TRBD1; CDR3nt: TGTGCCAGTAGTTCCCGGGACAGGCCCGAACAGCCCCAGCATTTT; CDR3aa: CASSSRDRPEQPQHF
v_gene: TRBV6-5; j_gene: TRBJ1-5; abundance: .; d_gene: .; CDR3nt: TGTGCCAGCGTCGAGATTGTGGGTCAGCCCCAGCATTTT; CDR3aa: CASVEIVGQPQHF
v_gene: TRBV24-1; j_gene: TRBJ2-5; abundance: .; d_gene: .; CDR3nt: TGTGCCACCAGTGATTTTAAGGCTCAAGAGACCCAGTACTTC; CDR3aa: CATSDFKAQETQYF
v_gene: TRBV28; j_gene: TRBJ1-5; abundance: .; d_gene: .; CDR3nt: TGTGCCAGCAGTGTCAGGGTGAAGCCCCAGCATTTT; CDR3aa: CASSVRVKPQHF
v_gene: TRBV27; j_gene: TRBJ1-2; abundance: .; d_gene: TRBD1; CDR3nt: TGTGCCAGCAGCCCGGGACAGGGGAACTATGGCTACACCTTC; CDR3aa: CASSPGQGNYGYTF
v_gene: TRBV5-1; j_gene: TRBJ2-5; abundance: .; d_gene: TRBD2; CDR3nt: TGCGCCAGCAGCTTGGGGCAGCGGGGGGGCGGAGAGACCCAGTACTTC; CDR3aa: CASSLGQRGGGETQYF
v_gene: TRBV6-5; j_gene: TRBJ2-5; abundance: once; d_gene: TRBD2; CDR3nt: TGTGCCAGCAGTCGGGGGGGGCAGAAGACCCAGTACTTC; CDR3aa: CASSRGGQKTQYF
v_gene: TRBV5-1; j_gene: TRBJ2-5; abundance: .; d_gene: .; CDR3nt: TGCGCCAGCAGCTTGGGCGTACAAGAGACCCAGTACTTC; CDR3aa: CASSLGVQETQYF
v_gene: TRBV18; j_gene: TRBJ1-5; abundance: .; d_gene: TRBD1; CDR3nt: TGTGCCAGCACAGCACAGGGGGCGGGGAGCAATCAGCCCCAGCATTTT; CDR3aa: CASTAQGAGSNQPQHF
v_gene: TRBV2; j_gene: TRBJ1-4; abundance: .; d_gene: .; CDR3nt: TGTGCCAGCAACCCAACAGCAACTAATGAAAAACTGTTTTTT; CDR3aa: CASNPTATNEKLFF
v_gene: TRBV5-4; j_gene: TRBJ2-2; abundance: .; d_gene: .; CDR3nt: TGTGCCAGCGTCAACGAAGCGACCGGGGAGCTGTTTTTT; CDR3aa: CASVNEATGELFF
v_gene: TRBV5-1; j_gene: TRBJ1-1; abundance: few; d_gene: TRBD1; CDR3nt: TGCGCCAGCAGCTGGCGACAGGGGTTAGACACTGAAGCTTTCTTT; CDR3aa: CASSWRQGLDTEAFF
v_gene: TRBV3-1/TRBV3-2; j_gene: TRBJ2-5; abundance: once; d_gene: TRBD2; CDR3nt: TGTGCCAGCAGCATTAGCGGGGGCCGCCAAGAGACCCAGTACTTC; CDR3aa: CASSISGGRQETQYF
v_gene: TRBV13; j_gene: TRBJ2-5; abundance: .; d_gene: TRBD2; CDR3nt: TGTGCCAGCAGCTTAGCGGGGGGAACAGAGACCCAGTACTTC; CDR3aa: CASSLAGGTETQYF
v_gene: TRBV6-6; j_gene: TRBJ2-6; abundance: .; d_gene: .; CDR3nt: TGTGCCAGCAGTTACTCGTCAGGGGTAAGCGTCCTGACTTTC; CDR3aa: CASSYSSGVSVLTF
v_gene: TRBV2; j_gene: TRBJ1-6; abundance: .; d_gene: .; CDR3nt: TGTGCCAGCAAACTGGGGGCGAATTCACCCCTCCACTTT; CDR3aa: CASKLGANSPLHF
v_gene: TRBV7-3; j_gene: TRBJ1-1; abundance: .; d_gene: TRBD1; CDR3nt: TGTGCCAGCAGCTTAACTCCGGGACAGGGATCCACTGAAGCTTTCTTT; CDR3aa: CASSLTPGQGSTEAFF
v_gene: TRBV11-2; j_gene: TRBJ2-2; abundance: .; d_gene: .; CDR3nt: TGTGCCAGCAGCTTAGGAGTGTCAACCACCGGGGAGCTGTTTTTT; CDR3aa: CASSLGVSTTGELFF
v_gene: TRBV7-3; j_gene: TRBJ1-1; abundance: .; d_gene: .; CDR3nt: TGTGCCAGCAGCCTAACGGGGTCAACTGAAGCTTTCTTT; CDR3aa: CASSLTGSTEAFF
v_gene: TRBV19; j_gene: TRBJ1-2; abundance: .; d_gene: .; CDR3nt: TGTGCCAGTAGTATCGATCACAGGGAGAGTCTTAGTGGCTACACCTTC; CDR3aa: CASSIDHRESLSGYTF
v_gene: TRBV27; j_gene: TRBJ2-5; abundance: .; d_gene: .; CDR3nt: TGTGCCAGCAGCCGACCTCAGGAGACCCAGTACTTC; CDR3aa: CASSRPQETQYF